Below are 6 T cell receptor beta chains sequenced from a single sample in a study of radiation and T cells in renal cell carcinoma. The time point is: blood 4 weeks post-SBRT, at nephrectomy. Treatment here: 15 Gy SBRT to primary tumor, nephrectomy 4 weeks later. The method was immunoSEQ multiplex PCR; TCRdb's version includes in-frame clones alone and lacks a portion of them. This table holds approximately 150,000 clones, 65% to 90% found once. The specimen was blood, collected from a patient whose treatment included radiotherapy and nephrectomy. The source of these receptors is a woman in her fifties or sixties with renal cell carcinoma.

The chain recombines TRBV18 with TRBJ2-1, with D perhaps TRBD1 (5 bases). This CDR3 contains 14 residues. Germline values: CDR1 KGHSH, CDR2 LQKENI. The germline V and J ends were trimmed by 5 bases and 6 bases, with 14 bases remaining between them. CDR3 sequence reads: CASSVGRVANEQFF. CDR3 coding DNA: TGTGCCAGCTCAGTGGGGCGCGTTGCCAATGAGCAGTTCTTC.

There are many counts of this clone. The chain combines TRBV30 with TRBJ1-3; D gene unclear. The CDR3 contains 13 residues. CDR1 is GTSNPN and CDR2 is SVGIG in the germline V gene (reference sequence). V gave up 6 bases and J gave up 4 bases, with 13 bases separating them. CDR3 in amino acids: CACERAEGNTIYF. The CDR3 DNA is TGTGCCTGTGAGCGGGCAGAAGGAAACACCATATATTTT.

This chain connects TRBV4-3 to TRBJ2-5; 16 bases are a match to TRBD2. Looked up from germline, CDR1 is LGHNA and CDR2 is YSLEER. V shed 3 bases, J shed 5 bases, and the junction held 0 bases outside the gene matches. CDR3 size: 15 residues. This CDR3 is CASSQGLAGGETQYF. The CDR3 DNA sequence: TGCGCCAGCAGCCAGGGACTAGCGGGGGGGGAGACCCAGTACTTC.

V usage is TRBV2 and J usage is TRBJ2-3, with D uncertain. Germline V gene sequence: CDR1 SNHLY, CDR2 FYNNEI. The CDR3 runs to 15 residues. Trimming cost V 2 bases and J 0 bases, with 9 bases left between them. The CDR3 bases are TGTGCCAGCAGTGAAAGTCACCCAAGCACAGATACGCAGTATTTT. Translating gives CASSESHPSTDTQYF.

The chain has TRBV28 and TRBJ1-1; D unclear. The germline CDR1 and CDR2 sequences are MDHEN and SYDVKM. The CDR3 spans 13 residues. V lost 3 bases and J lost 1, with 6 bases in between. The CDR3 is CASSFPGNTEAFF. Here the CDR3 DNA reads TGTGCCAGCAGTTTCCCGGGGAACACTGAAGCTTTCTTT.

J is TRBJ1-1 and V is TRBV5-5; maybe TRBD1 (5 bases). V was pared by 0 bases and J by 2 bases, with 17 bases between. Germline CDR1 is SGHKS and CDR2 is YYEKEE (reference sequence). CDR3 length: 17 residues. The CDR3 sequence is CASSLDSGGLANTEAFF. The CDR3 DNA reads as TGTGCCAGCAGCTTGGATAGCGGGGGTCTGGCTAACACTGAAGCTTTCTTT.